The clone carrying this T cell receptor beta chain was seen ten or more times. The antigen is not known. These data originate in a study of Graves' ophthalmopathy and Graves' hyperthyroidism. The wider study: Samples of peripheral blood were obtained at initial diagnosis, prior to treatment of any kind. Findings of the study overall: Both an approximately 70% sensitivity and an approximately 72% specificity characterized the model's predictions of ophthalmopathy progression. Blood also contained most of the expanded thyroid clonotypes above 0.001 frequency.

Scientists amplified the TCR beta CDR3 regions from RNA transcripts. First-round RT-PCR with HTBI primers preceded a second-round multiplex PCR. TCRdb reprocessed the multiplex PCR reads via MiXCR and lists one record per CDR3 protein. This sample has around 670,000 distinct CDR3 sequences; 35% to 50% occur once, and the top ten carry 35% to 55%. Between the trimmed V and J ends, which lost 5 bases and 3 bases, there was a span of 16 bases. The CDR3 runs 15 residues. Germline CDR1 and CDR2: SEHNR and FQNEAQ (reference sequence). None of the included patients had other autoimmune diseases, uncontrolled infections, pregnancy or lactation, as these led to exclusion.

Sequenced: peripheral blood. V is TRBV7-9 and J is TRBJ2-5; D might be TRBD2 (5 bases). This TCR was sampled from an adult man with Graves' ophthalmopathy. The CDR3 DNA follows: TGTGCCAGCAGCCCCCTATTCGAGGGCGAAGAGACCCAGTACTTC. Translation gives CASSPLFEGEETQYF.